The 22 T cell receptor beta chains below come from one sample, sequenced in a study of blood T cell repertoires in COVID-19. The data were produced by immunoSEQ multiplex PCR, yet TCRdb's version contains in-frame clones alone and is incomplete. The sample yields about 670,000 clones, approximately 90% seen once. Sequenced input: peripheral blood. The receptors were sampled from a woman between 18 and 29 years old with acute or convalescent COVID-19.

The J gene is TRBJ1-1, the V gene TRBV7-2; D gene uncertain. This CDR3 spans 13 amino acids. V was shortened by 0 bases and J by 5 bases, with 7 bases between the two germline ends. The germline CDR1 and CDR2 sequences are SGHTA and FQGNSA. DNA for the CDR3: TGTGCCAGCAGCTTAGCGAGGGTAACTGAAGCTTTCTTT. This translates into CASSLARVTEAFF. Drawing the rest from reference TRBV7-2 and TRBJ1-1, the complete variable domain is GAGVSQSPSNKVTEKGKDVELRCDPISGHTALYWYRQSLGQGLEFLIYFQGNSAPDKSGLPSDRFSAERTGGSVSTLTIQRTQQEDSAVYLCASSLARVTEAFFGQGTRLTVV.

V and J are TRBV12-3 or TRBV12-4 and TRBJ1-1; D is unresolved. This CDR3 region has 12 residues. V was shortened by 3 bases and J by 11 bases, with 13 bases between the two germline ends. The CDR3 loop is CASSFEGGGAFF. CDR3 coding DNA: TGTGCCAGCAGTTTCGAGGGTGGTGGGGCTTTCTTT.

The rearrangement uses TRBV3-1 (or the pseudogene TRBV3-2) and TRBJ1-1, with a possible D match to TRBD1 (6 bases). Germline CDR1 is LGHDT and CDR2 is YNNKEL (reference sequence). V shed 3 bases and J shed 9 bases, with 14 bases lying between them. This CDR3 spans 13 amino acids. The CDR3, as DNA: TGTGCCAGCAGCCACCTAGGGACATCCCAAGCTTTCTTT. It is translated as CASSHLGTSQAFF.

Turning to this clone: This CDR3 is also generated by other DNA sequences in the sample. The chain recombines TRBV5-4 with TRBJ1-1, with TRBD1 matching over 9 bases. The CDR3 is 12 residues long. V lost 4 bases to trimming and J lost 8 bases; unmatched junction nucleotides: 3. Germline V gives CDR1 SGHNT, CDR2 YYREEE (reference sequence). The CDR3 DNA reads TGTGCCAGCAGCCTTGGACAGGGGGAAGCTTTCTTT. Protein: CASSLGQGEAFF.

The J gene is TRBJ2-7, the V gene TRBV10-3, with 9 bases identical to TRBD2. There are 13 residues in the CDR3. The V gene's germline CDR1 is ENHRY and CDR2 SYGVKD. With V trimmed by 3 bases and J by 5 bases, 2 bases remained unmatched. CDR3 DNA sequence: TGTGCCATCAGTGACGTAGCGGGGGACGAGCAGTACTTC. Amino acid sequence: CAISDVAGDEQYF.

V gene TRBV6-6 combines with J gene TRBJ1-4; the D is unclear. Deletions cut 6 bases from V and 5 bases from J, with 13 bases between. This CDR3 has 14 residues. Germline V CDR1 and CDR2: MNHNY, SVGAGI (reference sequence). The CDR3 nucleotides read TGTGCCAGCAGCCCACGGGTCATCAATGAAAAACTGTTTTTT. As protein: CASSPRVINEKLFF.

This chain connects TRBV12-5 to TRBJ1-5; 8 bases agree with TRBD1. V trimming: 2 bases; J trimming: 7 bases; junction bases outside the gene matches: 7. The CDR3 length is 15 residues. The germline CDR1 and CDR2 sequences are LGHNT and FRNRAP. The CDR3 region has the DNA TGTGCTAGTGGTTTGTCGGACAGGGACGGGCAGCCCCAGCATTTT. Translating it yields CASGLSDRDGQPQHF.

V is TRBV7-2 and J is TRBJ1-6; D unclear. CDR3 size: 15 residues. Germline V gene data show CDR1 as SGHTA and CDR2 as FQGNSA. The V and J ends lost 1 base and 4 bases respectively, with 8 bases between them. The DNA for the CDR3 is TGTGCCAGCAGCTTAGGGACTCAATATAATTCACCCCTCCACTTT. Protein sequence: CASSLGTQYNSPLHF.

This chain uses TRBV5-1 with TRBJ1-1; TRBD1 is a possible D gene (5 bases). The length of the CDR3 is 14 residues. V dropped 2 bases and J dropped 3 bases, with 11 bases sitting between them. Germline lookup yields CDR1 SGHRS and CDR2 YFSETQ. CDR3 sequence: CASSFTTTDTEAFF. The CDR3 bases are TGCGCCAGCAGCTTCACGACGACAGACACTGAAGCTTTCTTT. Full variable domain (rest looked up from reference TRBV5-1 and TRBJ1-1): KAGVTQTPRYLIKTRGQQVTLSCSPISGHRSVSWYQQTPGQGLQFLFEYFSETQRNKGNFPGRFSGRQFSNSRSEMNVSTLELGDSALYLCASSFTTTDTEAFFGQGTRLTVV.

The chain joins TRBV11-1 to TRBJ1-1; D not resolved. The CDR3 loop spans 12 amino acids. Germline V gives CDR1 SGHAT, CDR2 FQDESV (reference sequence). Trimming shortened V by 3 bases and J by 8 bases, and 10 bases separated the two germline ends. The DNA of the CDR3 is TGTGCCAGCAGCTTCATAGCAGCGGAAGCTTTCTTT. This translates into CASSFIAAEAFF.

The CDR3 sequence: CASSPSRGTGGSEAFF. DNA of the CDR3: TGTGCCAGCAGTCCCTCCCGAGGGACAGGGGGATCTGAAGCTTTCTTT. This chain connects TRBV28 to TRBJ1-1, with 11 bases matching TRBD1. This CDR3 is 16 amino acids long. CDR1 is MDHEN and CDR2 is SYDVKM in the germline V gene. Losses at the gene ends were 5 bases for V and 6 bases for J; bases not matched to a gene: 11.

V and J are TRBV12-5 and TRBJ1-2; 7 bases agree with TRBD1. The CDR3 contains 13 residues. V shed 5 bases and J 6 bases; nucleotides not matched to a gene: 6. The germline gives CDR1 LGHNT, CDR2 FRNRAP. The CDR3 protein is CASGRGQHDGYTF. Here the CDR3 DNA reads TGTGCTAGTGGTAGGGGACAGCACGATGGCTACACCTTC. Together with reference TRBV12-5 and TRBJ1-2, the CDR3 gives the full variable domain: DARVTQTPRHKVTEMGQEVTMRCQPILGHNTVFWYRQTMMQGLELLAYFRNRAPLDDSGMPKDRFSAEMPDATLATLKIQPSEPRDSAVYFCASGRGQHDGYTFGSGTRLTVV.

The chain joins TRBV19 to TRBJ1-3; 10 bases agree with TRBD1. The J segment lost 7 bases and the V segment lost 5 bases, leaving 8 bases of the junction unmatched. The germline CDR1 and CDR2 sequences are LNHDA and SQIVND (reference sequence). The CDR3 extends over 15 amino acids. This chain's CDR3 is CASSPDRGTWNTIYF. The CDR3 nucleotides are TGTGCCAGTAGTCCGGACAGGGGGACTTGGAACACCATATATTTT.

The rearrangement joins TRBV21-1 to TRBJ2-7; the table's D call, TRBD1, has no DNA check behind it. TRBV21-1 is listed as a pseudogene. This CDR3 is 17 amino acids long. DNA of the CDR3: TGTGCCAGCAGCAACGAGACAGGGTTGATTCGGAGCTACGAGCAGTACTTC. This codes for CASSNETGLIRSYEQYF.

This clone was observed once. The chain combines TRBV7-2 with TRBJ1-2; perhaps TRBD1 as D (5 bases). CDR3 size: 15 residues. Trimming removed 0 bases at V and 5 bases at J, with 13 bases between. Per germline, CDR1 SGHTA and CDR2 FQGNSA. For the CDR3, the DNA is TGTGCCAGCAGCTTAGCGCTGACAGAGCCTTATGGCTACACCTTC. It is translated as CASSLALTEPYGYTF.

The rearrangement joins TRBV30 to TRBJ2-7, with D perhaps matching TRBD2 (5 bases). The germline gives CDR1 GTSNPN, CDR2 SVGIG (reference sequence). The CDR3 runs 13 residues. Trimming cost V 4 bases and J 0 bases, with 10 bases left between them. CDR3 sequence (DNA): TGTGCCTGGACGAGGGAATCCTCCTACGAGCAGTACTTC. Translated, it gives CAWTRESSYEQYF.

The chain combines TRBV19 with TRBJ1-2; TRBD1 might be the D (6 bases). Trimming cost V 0 bases and J 2 bases, with 13 bases left between them. The CDR3 length is 16 residues. Germline-derived CDR1 and CDR2 are LNHDA and SQIVND (reference sequence). CDR3 residues: CASSIDPLGANYGYTF. As DNA, the CDR3 is TGTGCCAGTAGTATAGATCCGCTGGGGGCGAACTATGGCTACACCTTC.

The V and J genes are TRBV5-1 and TRBJ1-2; unclear D gene. Germline V gene lookup returns CDR1 SGHRS and CDR2 YFSETQ. There are 16 residues in the CDR3. The V gene lost 0 bases and the J gene lost 6 bases, with 18 bases spanning the gap. CDR3 sequence (DNA): TGCGCCAGCAGCTTGGCCAAGTTGGGAGGCGGAGATGGCTACACCTTC. Its protein product is CASSLAKLGGGDGYTF.

V is TRBV9 and J is TRBJ2-2; tentatively, D is TRBD2 (5 bases). The CDR3 is 15 residues long. Trimming cost V 6 bases and J 2 bases, with 14 bases left between them. CDR1 is SGDLS, CDR2 YYNGEE, per germline. CDR3 coding DNA: TGTGCCAGCACCCTGGGCGGGTCAAACACCGGGGAGCTGTTTTTT. Residues: CASTLGGSNTGELFF.

This chain links TRBV9 with TRBJ1-3; D is possibly TRBD1 (5 bases). The germline V gene encodes CDR1 SGDLS and CDR2 YYNGEE. Trimming stripped 6 bases from V and 3 bases from J, with 25 bases between. The CDR3 has 18 amino acids. CDR3 DNA: TGTGCCAGCACGGCAGCGCCGGGGGGGTACCCCAGTGGAAACACCATATATTTT. Translation: CASTAAPGGYPSGNTIYF.

This clone has only a few counts. The chain joins TRBV15 to TRBJ1-2, with 9 positions matching TRBD1. This CDR3 has 14 amino acids. V dropped 3 bases and J dropped 4; count of bases not matched to a gene: 3. Germline values: CDR1 LNHNV, CDR2 YYDKDF (reference sequence). CDR3 residues: CATSRGTGIYGYTF. The CDR3 region has the DNA TGTGCCACCAGCAGGGGGACAGGGATCTATGGCTACACCTTC.

The chain recombines TRBV27 with TRBJ1-2; D remains ambiguous. The CDR3 spans 14 residues. Between the trimmed V and J ends, which lost 0 bases and 6 bases, there was a span of 11 bases. Germline loops: CDR1 MNHEY, CDR2 SMNVEV (reference sequence). The CDR3 bases are TGTGCCAGCAGTTTATCGGTGGGCCTGGATGGCTACACCTTC. Protein product: CASSLSVGLDGYTF.